Listed below are T cell receptor beta chains from one sample, sequenced in a study of neurological immune-mediated disorders. One entry per CDR3 protein, called by TCRdb with MiXCR from the 5' RACE reads. The sample shows around 25,000 distinct CDR3 sequences, 20% to 25% of them seen only once. Input material: PBMCs. The receptor source for this set is a woman aged 60 to 75 in good health. The CDR3 runs from the conserved cysteine through the conserved F or W. The order of the fields is clone size, J gene, D gene, V gene, CDR3 DNA, CDR3 protein. D genes are given only for firm matches. A clone size is listed for some rows: how often the clone was seen (once, few, many), or a class if it is expanded.

clone size: .; J gene: TRBJ1-4; D gene: .; V gene: TRBV5-1; CDR3 DNA: TGCGCCAGCAGCTCGGCTACGGGACCCCAGAAGGAAAAACTGTTTTTT; CDR3 protein: CASSSATGPQKEKLFF
clone size: many; J gene: TRBJ1-3; D gene: .; V gene: TRBV12-3/TRBV12-4; CDR3 DNA: TGTGCCAGCAGCCCCCTAGGAGTCCGAAACACCATATATTTT; CDR3 protein: CASSPLGVRNTIYF
clone size: many; J gene: TRBJ1-3; D gene: .; V gene: TRBV27; CDR3 DNA: TGTGCCAGCAGTCCCCGGGCCCCTTACTCTGGAAACACCATATATTTT; CDR3 protein: CASSPRAPYSGNTIYF
clone size: many; J gene: TRBJ2-5; D gene: .; V gene: TRBV5-1; CDR3 DNA: TGCGCCAGCAGCCCCCGGACTGGCCAAGAGACCCAGTACTTC; CDR3 protein: CASSPRTGQETQYF
clone size: many; J gene: TRBJ2-2; D gene: TRBD1; V gene: TRBV5-1; CDR3 DNA: TGCGCCAGCAGCGTGGAAGCCGGGACAGGGAAGACCGGGGAGCTGTTTTTT; CDR3 protein: CASSVEAGTGKTGELFF
clone size: .; J gene: TRBJ2-1; D gene: TRBD2; V gene: TRBV7-2; CDR3 DNA: TGTACCAGCAGCTATGGGCTAGCGGGTGATGAGCAGTTCTTC; CDR3 protein: CTSSYGLAGDEQFF
clone size: many; J gene: TRBJ2-1; D gene: .; V gene: TRBV5-1; CDR3 DNA: TGCGCCAGCAGCCTCACACACTACAATGAGCAGTTCTTC; CDR3 protein: CASSLTHYNEQFF
clone size: many; J gene: TRBJ2-5; D gene: .; V gene: TRBV5-1; CDR3 DNA: TGCGCCAGCAGCTTGTTGTGGTACCAAGAGACCCAGTACTTC; CDR3 protein: CASSLLWYQETQYF
clone size: .; J gene: TRBJ2-1; D gene: .; V gene: TRBV28; CDR3 DNA: TGTGCCAGCAGTCCAACAGGGAACGATCAGTTCTTC; CDR3 protein: CASSPTGNDQFF
clone size: many; J gene: TRBJ1-1; D gene: .; V gene: TRBV12-3/TRBV12-4; CDR3 DNA: TGTGCCAGCCGGATGTTTCAGGGGATTAACACTGAAGCTTTCTTT; CDR3 protein: CASRMFQGINTEAFF
clone size: many; J gene: TRBJ2-7; D gene: TRBD1; V gene: TRBV20-1; CDR3 DNA: TGCAGTGCTAGGCCCCGACAGGGATTCCGCTACGAGCAGTACTTC; CDR3 protein: CSARPRQGFRYEQYF
clone size: many; J gene: TRBJ2-1; D gene: TRBD2; V gene: TRBV7-9; CDR3 DNA: TGTGCCAGCAGCTTAAGACTAGCGCGGTACTACAATGAGCAGTTCTTC; CDR3 protein: CASSLRLARYYNEQFF
clone size: .; J gene: TRBJ2-1; D gene: .; V gene: TRBV7-3; CDR3 DNA: TGTGCCAGTAGCTCTCCGGACAGTGCATACAATGAGCAGTTCTTC; CDR3 protein: CASSSPDSAYNEQFF
clone size: many; J gene: TRBJ2-2; D gene: .; V gene: TRBV7-2; CDR3 DNA: TGTGCCAGCAGCAAACAGGGGGGGGGCGGGGAGCTGTTTTTT; CDR3 protein: CASSKQGGGGELFF
clone size: many; J gene: TRBJ2-3; D gene: TRBD2; V gene: TRBV20-1; CDR3 DNA: TGCAGTGCTCCCAACGCGGCGGGGGAAGGTGGCACAGATACGCAGTATTTT; CDR3 protein: CSAPNAAGEGGTDTQYF